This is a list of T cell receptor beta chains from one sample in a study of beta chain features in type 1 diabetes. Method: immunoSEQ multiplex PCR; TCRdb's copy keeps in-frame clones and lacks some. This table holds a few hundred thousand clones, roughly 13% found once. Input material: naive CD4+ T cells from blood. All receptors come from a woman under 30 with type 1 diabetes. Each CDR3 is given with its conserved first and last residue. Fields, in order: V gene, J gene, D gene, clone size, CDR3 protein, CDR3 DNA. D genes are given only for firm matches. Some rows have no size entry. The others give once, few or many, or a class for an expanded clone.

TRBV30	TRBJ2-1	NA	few	CAWVASVGEQFF	TGTGCCTGGGTTGCTAGCGTCGGAGAGCAGTTCTTC
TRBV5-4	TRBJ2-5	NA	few	CASSLGREQETQYF	TGTGCCAGCAGCTTGGGGCGGGAACAAGAGACCCAGTACTTC
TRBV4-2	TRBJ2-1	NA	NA	CASSQGEFDEQFF	TGTGCCAGCAGCCAAGGGGAGTTTGATGAGCAGTTCTTC
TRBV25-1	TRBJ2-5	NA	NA	CASSDRETQYF	TGTGCCAGCAGTGACCGGGAGACCCAGTACTTC
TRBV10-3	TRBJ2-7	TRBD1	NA	CAINSPGQGTYEQYF	TGTGCCATCAACTCACCGGGACAGGGCACCTACGAGCAGTACTTC
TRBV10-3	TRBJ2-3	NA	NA	CAITGTTPTDTQYF	TGTGCCATCACAGGGACAACTCCCACAGATACGCAGTATTTT
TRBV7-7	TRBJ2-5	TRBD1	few	CASSPGTGQETQYF	TGTGCCAGCAGCCCCGGGACAGGGCAAGAGACCCAGTACTTC
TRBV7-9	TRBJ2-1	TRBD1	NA	CASSPTGTGGYNEQFF	TGTGCCAGCAGCCCAACCGGGACAGGAGGATACAATGAGCAGTTCTTC
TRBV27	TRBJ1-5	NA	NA	CASSSYINQPQHF	TGTGCCAGCAGTTCCTATATCAATCAGCCCCAGCATTTT
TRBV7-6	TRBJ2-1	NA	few	CASSFLTRGEQFF	TGTGCCAGCAGCTTTCTGACAAGGGGTGAGCAGTTCTTC
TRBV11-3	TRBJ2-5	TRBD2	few	CATGPAAGEKETQYF	TGTGCCACGGGCCCTGCAGCGGGAGAGAAAGAGACCCAGTACTTC
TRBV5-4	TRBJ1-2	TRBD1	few	CASSTTGGRYGYTF	TGTGCCAGCAGCACTACAGGGGGTAGATATGGCTACACCTTC
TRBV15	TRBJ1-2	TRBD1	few	CATRQTGGSSYGYTF	TGTGCCACCAGGCAAACAGGGGGCAGTAGCTATGGCTACACCTTC
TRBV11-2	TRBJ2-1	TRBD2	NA	CASSRGLAGRSSYNEQFF	TGTGCCAGCAGCCGGGGACTAGCGGGCCGGAGCTCCTACAATGAGCAGTTCTTC
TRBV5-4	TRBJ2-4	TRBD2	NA	CASSPGLAGGKNIQYF	TGTGCCAGCAGCCCGGGACTAGCGGGAGGTAAAAACATTCAGTACTTC
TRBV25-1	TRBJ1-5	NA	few	CASSANNQPQHF	TGTGCCAGCAGTGCTAACAATCAGCCCCAGCATTTT
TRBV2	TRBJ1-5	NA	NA	CASSTGYSNQPQHF	TGTGCCAGCAGCACAGGTTATAGCAATCAGCCCCAGCATTTT
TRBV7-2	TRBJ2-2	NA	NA	CASSLVSGELFF	TGTGCCAGCAGCTTAGTCTCCGGGGAGCTGTTTTTT
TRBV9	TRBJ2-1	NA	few	CASSPRGLAVSSYNEQFF	TGTGCCAGCAGCCCCAGGGGGCTAGCGGTAAGCTCCTACAATGAGCAGTTCTTC
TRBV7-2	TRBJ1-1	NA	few	CASSLRQENTEAFF	TGTGCCAGCAGCTTAAGACAGGAGAACACTGAAGCTTTCTTT
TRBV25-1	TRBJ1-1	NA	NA	CASSESGTPTIEAFF	TGTGCCAGCAGTGAATCGGGGACACCTACTATTGAAGCTTTCTTT
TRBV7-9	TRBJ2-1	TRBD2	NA	CASSFSGRSGEQFF	TGTGCCAGCAGCTTTAGCGGGAGGTCCGGTGAGCAGTTCTTC
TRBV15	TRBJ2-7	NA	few	CATSRDWRPGDEQYF	TGTGCCACCAGCAGAGATTGGAGGCCCGGCGACGAGCAGTACTTC
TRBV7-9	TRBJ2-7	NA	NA	CASSLELGYEQYF	TGTGCCAGCAGCTTAGAATTGGGCTACGAGCAGTACTTC
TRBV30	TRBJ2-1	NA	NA	CAWLRSNEQFF	TGTGCCTGGTTACGGTCCAATGAGCAGTTCTTC
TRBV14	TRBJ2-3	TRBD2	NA	CASSQPGLAADTQYF	TGTGCCAGCAGCCAACCGGGACTAGCTGCAGATACGCAGTATTTT
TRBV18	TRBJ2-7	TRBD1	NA	CASSLAGGQYEQYF	TGTGCCAGCTCACTGGCAGGGGGTCAGTACGAGCAGTACTTC
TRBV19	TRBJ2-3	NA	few	CASSMMQGRTDTQYF	TGTGCCAGTAGTATGATGCAGGGCCGCACAGATACGCAGTATTTT
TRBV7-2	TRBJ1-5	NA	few	CASSRRGGQPQHF	TGTGCCAGCAGCCGGCGGGGAGGGCAGCCCCAGCATTTT
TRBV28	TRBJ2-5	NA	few	CASSQGQPQETQYF	TGTGCCAGCAGCCAAGGACAGCCTCAAGAGACCCAGTACTTC
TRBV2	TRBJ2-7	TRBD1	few	CASSPPTGKYEQYF	TGTGCCAGCAGTCCCCCGACAGGGAAGTACGAGCAGTACTTC
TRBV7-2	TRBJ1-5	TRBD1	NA	CASSLMGTGVGQPQHF	TGTGCCAGCAGCTTAATGGGGACAGGGGTCGGGCAGCCCCAGCATTTT
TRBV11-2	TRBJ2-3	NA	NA	CASSLRLVSDTQYF	TGTGCCAGCAGCTTAAGACTAGTCTCGGATACGCAGTATTTT
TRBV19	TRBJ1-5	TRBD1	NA	CASNPRGPQPQHF	TGTGCCAGTAACCCCAGGGGGCCCCAGCCCCAGCATTTT
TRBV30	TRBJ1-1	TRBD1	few	CAWSVTGGDTEAFF	TGTGCCTGGAGTGTGACAGGGGGGGACACTGAAGCTTTCTTT
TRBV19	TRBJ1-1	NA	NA	CASGGGGPTEAFF	TGTGCCAGCGGGGGAGGGGGGCCCACTGAAGCTTTCTTT
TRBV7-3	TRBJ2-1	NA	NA	CASSLRAAYNEQFF	TGTGCCAGCAGCTTAAGGGCCGCCTACAATGAGCAGTTCTTC
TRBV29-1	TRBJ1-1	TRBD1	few	CSAGTGWGTEAFF	TGCAGCGCCGGGACAGGGTGGGGTACTGAAGCTTTCTTT
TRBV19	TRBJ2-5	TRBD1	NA	CASSLRDRELETQYF	TGTGCCAGTAGTCTCCGGGACAGGGAATTAGAGACCCAGTACTTC
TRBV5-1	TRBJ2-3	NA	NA	CASSGLAGVVDSSTDTQYF	TGCGCCAGCAGCGGTCTAGCCGGGGTTGTTGATTCCAGCACAGATACGCAGTATTTT
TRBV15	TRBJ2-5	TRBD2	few	CATSRDPLAEETQYF	TGTGCCACCAGCAGAGATCCCCTAGCGGAAGAGACCCAGTACTTC
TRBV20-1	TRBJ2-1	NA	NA	CSASRGNEQFF	TGCAGTGCTAGTAGGGGGAATGAGCAGTTCTTC
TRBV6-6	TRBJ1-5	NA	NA	CASSAETGGQPQHF	TGTGCCAGCAGTGCTGAGACCGGCGGGCAGCCCCAGCATTTT
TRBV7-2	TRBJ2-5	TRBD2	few	CASSFRAGGPQETQYF	TGTGCCAGCAGCTTTAGGGCGGGAGGGCCTCAAGAGACCCAGTACTTC
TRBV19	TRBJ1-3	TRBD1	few	CASSDGTGVGNTIYF	TGTGCCAGTAGTGACGGCACAGGGGTTGGAAACACCATATATTTT
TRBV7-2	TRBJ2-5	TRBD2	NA	CASSLAGLAAVQETQYF	TGTGCCAGCAGCTTAGCGGGACTAGCGGCAGTTCAAGAGACCCAGTACTTC